This T cell receptor (beta chain) is drawn from a study of shared clonotypes between healthy human individuals. In the sorted-subset replicate PCRs, around 200 ng DNA, around 30,000 T cell genomes, was used. Sequenced by immunoSEQ multiplex PCR; TCRdb stores in-frame clones only, minus some. Counted here are around 580,000 clones, roughly 98% occurring once; the ten biggest clones make up 0.3% to 0.35%. As defined, naive CD8 cells were CD45RO-negative and positively selected for CCR7, with terminally differentiated effector memory CD45RA+ cells excluded. V gave up 0 bases and J gave up 1 base; unmatched junction bases: 10. The CDR3 consists of 18 residues. CDR1 and CDR2 from the germline V gene are GTSNPN and SVGIG (reference sequence).

The source of this sequence is a man under 40 in good health. The V call is TRBV30, the J call TRBJ2-7; 12 bases agree with TRBD1. Sequenced sample: naive CD8+ T cells sorted from blood. In nucleotides, the CDR3 is TGTGCCTGGAGTGTACGTCCCCCGGGACAGGGGGCTTCCTACGAGCAGTACTTC. It codes for CAWSVRPPGQGASYEQYF.